This T cell receptor (beta chain) was documented in a study of early T cells in non-severe SARS-CoV-2 infection. In the study overall: With bulk RNA from unsorted whole blood as input, sequencing yielded unpaired chains. General study results and limits: VDJdb matches were skewed toward anti-spike CD8 T cell responses.

V shed 7 bases and J shed 0 bases, with 13 bases lying between them. Looked up from germline, CDR1 is SQVTM and CDR2 is ANQGSEA. The CDR3 is made up of 14 amino acids. This clonotype was counted at least ten times. No antigen is known for it. Separate cDNA molecules each had unique molecular identifiers attached to them. TCRdb re-analysed the 5' RACE reads in MiXCR, keeping a single row per CDR3 protein. The sample contains around 82,000 distinct CDR3 sequences, about 12% of which appear only once. Specimen: whole blood. The TCR originated in an adult who was a healthcare worker with PCR-confirmed SARS-CoV-2 infection or an uninfected control (not recorded which). The chain carries TRBV29-1 and TRBJ1-3; D possibly corresponds to TRBD1 (6 bases). The CDR3, as DNA: TGCAGCGCCTTGACAGGAGTCTCTGGAAACACCATATATTTT. Protein product: CSALTGVSGNTIYF.